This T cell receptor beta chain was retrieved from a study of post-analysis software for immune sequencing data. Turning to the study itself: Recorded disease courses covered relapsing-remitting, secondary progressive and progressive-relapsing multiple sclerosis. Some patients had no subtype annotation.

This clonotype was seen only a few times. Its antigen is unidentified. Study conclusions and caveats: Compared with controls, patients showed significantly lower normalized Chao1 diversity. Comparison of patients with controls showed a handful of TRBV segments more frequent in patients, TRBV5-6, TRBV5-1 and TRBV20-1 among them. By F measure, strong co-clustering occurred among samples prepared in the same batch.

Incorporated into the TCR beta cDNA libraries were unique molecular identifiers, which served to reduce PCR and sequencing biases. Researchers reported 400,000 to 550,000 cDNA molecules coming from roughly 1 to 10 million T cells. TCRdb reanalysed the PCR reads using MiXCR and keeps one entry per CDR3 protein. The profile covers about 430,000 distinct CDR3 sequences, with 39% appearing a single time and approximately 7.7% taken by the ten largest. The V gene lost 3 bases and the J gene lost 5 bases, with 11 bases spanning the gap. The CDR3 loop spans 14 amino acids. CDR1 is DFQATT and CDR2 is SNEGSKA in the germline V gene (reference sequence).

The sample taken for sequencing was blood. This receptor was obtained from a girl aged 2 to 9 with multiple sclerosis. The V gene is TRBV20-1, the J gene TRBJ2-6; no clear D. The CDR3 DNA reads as TGCAGTGCTAGTCAACGTGGACGGGCCAACGTCCTGACTTTC. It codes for CSASQRGRANVLTF.